Below are 21 T cell receptor beta chains sequenced from a single sample in a study of blood T cell repertoires in COVID-19. Clones were sequenced by immunoSEQ multiplex PCR, and TCRdb holds only the in-frame ones, with some missing. The repertoire includes about 85,000 clones, 88% of them detected once, and around 4.8% sits in the top ten. Sequencing was performed on peripheral blood. Receptors were obtained from a woman at least 80 years old with acute or convalescent COVID-19.

This clone was found a few times. V and J are TRBV5-1 and TRBJ1-1; TRBD1 is a possible D gene (5 bases). V lost 2 bases, J lost 6 bases, and 11 bases lay in between. The length of the CDR3 is 13 residues. CDR1 and CDR2 from the germline V gene are SGHRS and YFSETQ. CDR3 sequence (DNA): TGCGCCAGCAGCTTTTCCGGAGGGGCTGAAGCTTTCTTT. Its protein is CASSFSGGAEAFF.

The chain joins TRBV7-2 to TRBJ2-7; 12 bases fit TRBD2. Germline values: CDR1 SGHTA, CDR2 FQGNSA. Trimming took 2 bases from V and 1 from J; bases not matched to a gene: 6. The CDR3 contains 17 residues. The chain's CDR3 is CASSLRASGGASYEQYF. CDR3 sequence (DNA): TGTGCCAGCAGCTTAAGGGCTAGCGGGGGGGCATCCTACGAGCAGTACTTC.

The V and J genes are TRBV5-1 and TRBJ2-2, with no clear D. The V and J ends lost 2 bases and 8 bases respectively, with 7 bases between them. The germline gives CDR1 SGHRS, CDR2 YFSETQ. This CDR3 has 12 residues. CDR3 DNA sequence: TGCGCCAGCAGCTTAAATAGAGGGGAGCTGTTTTTT. Its translation is CASSLNRGELFF.

The chain recombines TRBV4-2 with TRBJ1-2; the D gene is possibly TRBD1 (6 bases). This CDR3 region has 14 residues. V gave up 7 bases and J gave up 4 bases, with 16 bases separating them. CDR1 LGHNA and CDR2 YNFKEQ come from the germline V gene. The CDR3 spells CASKQGPTSYGYTF. The CDR3 DNA sequence: TGTGCCAGCAAGCAGGGGCCTACCTCCTATGGCTACACCTTC.

The chain couples TRBV14 to TRBJ1-6; D is unresolved. Germline loops: CDR1 SGHDN, CDR2 FVKESK. V lost 0 bases, J lost 7 bases, and 7 bases lay in between. This CDR3 has 14 amino acids. CDR3 sequence: CASSQESRNSPLHF. CDR3 sequence (DNA): TGTGCCAGCAGCCAAGAATCGAGGAATTCACCCCTCCACTTT.

This chain links TRBV6-5 with TRBJ1-5; no clear D gene. CDR1 is MNHEY and CDR2 is SVGAGI in the germline V gene. The length of the CDR3 is 13 residues. The V end lost 6 bases, the J end lost 4 bases, and 10 bases lay between the germline ends. For the CDR3, the DNA is TGTGCCAGCAGGACTGACGGAAATCAGCCCCAGCATTTT. This codes for CASRTDGNQPQHF.

The V call is TRBV7-9, the J call TRBJ1-1; D gene ambiguous. This CDR3 is built from 12 residues. Trimming pared 1 base from V and 5 bases from J, leaving 5 bases between. Germline CDR1 is SEHNR and CDR2 is FQNEAQ (reference sequence). The CDR3 sequence: CASSLVETEAFF. The CDR3 region has the DNA TGTGCCAGCAGCTTAGTAGAAACTGAAGCTTTCTTT.

The rearrangement links TRBV27 to TRBJ2-7; 12 nucleotides match TRBD1. The CDR3 sequence is 16 residues long. V lost 7 bases, J lost 7 bases, and 14 bases stayed unmatched. The germline V gene has CDR1 MNHEY and CDR2 SMNVEV (reference sequence). CDR3 in amino acids: CASTTAGTGGAGEQYF. CDR3 DNA: TGTGCCAGCACTACGGCCGGGACAGGGGGCGCGGGGGAGCAGTACTTC.

The DNA of the CDR3 is TGTGCCAGCAGCTCCGGGACTAGCGGGTACAATGAGCAGTTCTTC. Its protein product is CASSSGTSGYNEQFF. The rearrangement links TRBV9 to TRBJ2-1, with 12 nucleotides matching TRBD2. J gave up 4 bases and V 4 bases, and 3 bases lay outside the gene matches. Germline V gene data show CDR1 as SGDLS and CDR2 as YYNGEE. The CDR3 contains 15 residues. Supplemented by reference TRBV9 and TRBJ2-1, the full variable domain reads DSGVTQTPKHLITATGQRVTLRCSPRSGDLSVYWYQQSLDQGLQFLIQYYNGEERAKGNILERFSAQQFPDLHSELNLSSLELGDSALYFCASSSGTSGYNEQFFGPGTRLTVL.

This clone is a singleton in its sample. The V gene is TRBV5-6, the J gene TRBJ2-3, with 7 bases aligning to TRBD2. Germline V CDR1 and CDR2: SGHDT, YYEEEE. This CDR3 has 16 residues. After removal of 0 bases from V and 2 bases from J, the junction contained 6 bases not matched to a gene. The CDR3 loop is CASSLVAGGYTDTQYF. The CDR3 region has the DNA TGTGCCAGCAGCTTGGTAGCGGGCGGGTACACAGATACGCAGTATTTT.

This chain connects TRBV12-3 or TRBV12-4 to TRBJ1-2; 8 bases map to TRBD1. J was trimmed by 7 bases and V by 6 bases; bases with no gene match: 7. The CDR3 contains 13 residues. This CDR3 is CASRGGQAPGYTF. The CDR3 DNA follows: TGTGCCAGCAGGGGGGGACAGGCGCCTGGCTACACCTTC.

CDR3 loop: CASSGQGNTEAFF. The CDR3 DNA follows: TGCGCCAGCAGTGGACAGGGGAACACTGAAGCTTTCTTT. This chain joins TRBV10-2 and TRBJ1-1, with TRBD1 identical over 7 bases. After removal of 4 bases from V and 1 base from J, the junction contained 0 bases not matched to a gene. The CDR3 loop spans 13 amino acids. Germline loops: CDR1 WSHSY, CDR2 SAAADI.

V is TRBV19 and J is TRBJ1-1; TRBD1 aligns across 9 bases. With 3 bases clipped from V and 5 bases from J, the junction kept 4 bases outside the gene matches. CDR1 is LNHDA and CDR2 is SQIVND in the germline V gene (reference sequence). This CDR3 is 14 amino acids long. CDR3 sequence reads: CASSIGTGWTEAFF. Written as DNA, the CDR3 is TGTGCCAGTAGTATTGGGACAGGGTGGACTGAAGCTTTCTTT. The complete variable domain, with remaining parts taken from reference TRBV19 and TRBJ1-1, reads DGGITQSPKYLFRKEGQNVTLSCEQNLNHDAMYWYRQDPGQGLRLIYYSQIVNDFQKGDIAEGYSVSREKKESFPLTVTSAQKNPTAFYLCASSIGTGWTEAFFGQGTRLTVV.

The gene calls are TRBV3-1 (or the pseudogene TRBV3-2) and TRBJ2-7; D gene ambiguous. The CDR3 is 14 amino acids. Germline CDR1 reads LGHDT; CDR2 reads YNNKEL (reference sequence). Deletions cut 1 base from V and 2 bases from J, with 9 bases between. CDR3 DNA: TGTGCCAGCAGCCAAGGGGCAGGCACCTACGAGCAGTACTTC. Translation: CASSQGAGTYEQYF.

V gene TRBV3-1 (or the pseudogene TRBV3-2) combines with J gene TRBJ1-2, with D perhaps TRBD1 (6 bases). The CDR3 has 15 residues. The germline V gene has CDR1 LGHDT and CDR2 YNNKEL (reference sequence). Trimming left V 4 bases short and J 5 bases short, with 17 bases between. CDR3 residues: CASSRSGGTLYGYTF. The CDR3 DNA reads as TGTGCCAGCAGCCGGTCCGGGGGGACACTTTATGGCTACACCTTC.

The genes are TRBV29-1 and TRBJ1-1; D might be TRBD1 (6 bases). V was pared by 8 bases and J by 4 bases, with 17 bases between. This CDR3 contains 13 residues. The germline CDR1 and CDR2 sequences are SQVTM and ANQGSEA. The CDR3 sequence is CSTRGGRSTEAFF. The DNA for the CDR3 is TGCAGCACGAGAGGGGGAAGAAGCACTGAAGCTTTCTTT.

This clone has just a few counts. The V gene is TRBV4-1, the J gene TRBJ1-2; the match to TRBD1 covers 7 bases. The length of the CDR3 is 16 residues. Looked up from germline, CDR1 is MGHRA and CDR2 is YSYEKL. J gave up 1 base and V 2 bases, and 7 bases lay outside the gene matches. The CDR3 region is CASSQPGQKINYGYTF. CDR3 nucleotides: TGCGCCAGCAGCCAACCGGGACAGAAGATTAACTATGGCTACACCTTC.

The chain uses TRBV3-1 (or the pseudogene TRBV3-2) and TRBJ2-7; 8 bases map to TRBD2. CDR1 LGHDT and CDR2 YNNKEL come from the germline V gene (reference sequence). Unmatched junction bases numbered 12, after V lost 0 bases and J lost 5 bases. There are 17 residues in the CDR3. The CDR3: CASSQDQASGGLNEQYF. The CDR3 nucleotides read TGTGCCAGCAGCCAAGATCAGGCGAGCGGGGGCCTTAACGAGCAGTACTTC.

This chain joins TRBV5-1 and TRBJ2-5; 10 bases are a match to TRBD1. Germline V lookup: CDR1 SGHRS, CDR2 YFSETQ. This CDR3 has 14 residues. V was pared by 5 bases and J by 5 bases, with 6 bases of the junction left unmatched. Here the CDR3 DNA reads TGCGCCAGCAGGACAGGGGGCGCGGAGGAGACCCAGTACTTC. Its translation is CASRTGGAEETQYF.

This chain links TRBV5-6 with TRBJ2-7; 9 nucleotides match TRBD1. Germline loops: CDR1 SGHDT, CDR2 YYEEEE. The CDR3 runs 16 residues. J was trimmed by 5 bases and V by 4 bases; bases with no gene match: 13. The CDR3: CASSRMTGQGGNEQYF. CDR3 in DNA: TGTGCCAGCAGCCGGATGACGGGACAGGGAGGCAACGAGCAGTACTTC.

The gene calls are TRBV5-1 and TRBJ1-1; D is unresolved. Trimming took off 0 bases at V and 4 bases at J, with 7 bases between the two ends. This CDR3 comprises 13 residues. Germline values: CDR1 SGHRS, CDR2 YFSETQ. The DNA of the CDR3 is TGCGCCAGCAGCTTGGACGCAGGCACTGAAGCTTTCTTT. Residues: CASSLDAGTEAFF.